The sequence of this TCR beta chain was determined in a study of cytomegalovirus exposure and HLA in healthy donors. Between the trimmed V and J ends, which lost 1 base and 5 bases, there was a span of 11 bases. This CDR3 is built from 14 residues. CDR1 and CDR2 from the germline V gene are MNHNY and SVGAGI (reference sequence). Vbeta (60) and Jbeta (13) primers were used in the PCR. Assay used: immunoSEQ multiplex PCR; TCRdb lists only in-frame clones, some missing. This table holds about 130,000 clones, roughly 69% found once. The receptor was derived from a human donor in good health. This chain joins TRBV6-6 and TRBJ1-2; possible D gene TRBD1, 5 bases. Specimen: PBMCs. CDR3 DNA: TGTGCCAGCAGTTACTTAGGGGTGTATTATGGCTACACCTTC. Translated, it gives CASSYLGVYYGYTF.